Each of the 21 T cell receptor beta chains below was sequenced from the same sample in a study of shared T cell receptors in the human thymus. Only in-frame clones appear in the TCRdb table, and some are missing; sequencing was by immunoSEQ multiplex PCR. The table has hundreds of thousands of clones, approximately 85% seen once. These data were likewise used in another study, on human thymus T cells.

The sample was thymocytes. The receptors were gathered from a girl less than two years old with a congenital heart defect.

This chain connects TRBV14 to TRBJ2-7; TRBD1 agrees at 9 bases. Trimming cost V 2 bases and J 3 bases; bases outside gene matches: 20. This CDR3 spans 20 amino acids. CDR1 is SGHDN, CDR2 FVKESK, per germline. The CDR3 DNA reads TGTGCCAGCAGCCAAAGAAGAGGGGGGACAGGGTCGGTAACGGGCTACGAGCAGTACTTC. It encodes CASSQRRGGTGSVTGYEQYF.

This clone has only a few counts. This rearrangement joins TRBV5-4 to TRBJ1-2; 10 bases align to TRBD1. Germline V CDR1 and CDR2: SGHNT, YYREEE (reference sequence). The CDR3 extends over 15 amino acids. V was clipped by 5 bases and J by 5 bases; unmatched bases: 9. CDR3 nucleotide sequence: TGTGCCAGCAGGGATGTGGGACAGGGGAGGTATGGCTACACCTTC. Amino acids: CASRDVGQGRYGYTF.

The chain joins TRBV6-1 to TRBJ2-7; 9 bases agree with TRBD1. This CDR3 has 14 residues. The germline V gene has CDR1 MNHNS and CDR2 SASEGT. V dropped 6 bases and J dropped 0; count of bases not matched to a gene: 3. CDR3 sequence (DNA): TGTGCCAGCAGAGACAGGGGGAGCTCCTACGAGCAGTACTTC. Protein sequence: CASRDRGSSYEQYF.

This clone appeared a single time. This sequence joins TRBV19 and TRBJ1-2; TRBD1 might be the D (5 bases). Germline loops: CDR1 LNHDA, CDR2 SQIVND (reference sequence). Trimming left V 2 bases short and J 7 bases short, with 14 bases between. This CDR3 is 14 amino acids long. In DNA form, the CDR3 reads TGTGCCAGTAGTATACACAGGTACCCATCTGGCTACACCTTC. Amino acid sequence: CASSIHRYPSGYTF. The full variable domain, completed using reference TRBV19 and TRBJ1-2, is DGGITQSPKYLFRKEGQNVTLSCEQNLNHDAMYWYRQDPGQGLRLIYYSQIVNDFQKGDIAEGYSVSREKKESFPLTVTSAQKNPTAFYLCASSIHRYPSGYTFGSGTRLTVV.

The CDR3 coding sequence is TGTGCCAGCAGGGTCGACAGGATCCGTGAGGGCAAAAACATTCAGTACTTC. The encoded protein is CASRVDRIREGKNIQYF. The chain carries TRBV2 and TRBJ2-4; TRBD1 might be the D (6 bases). The germline CDR1 and CDR2 sequences are SNHLY and FYNNEI. V was shortened by 6 bases and J by 3 bases, with 21 bases between the two germline ends. The CDR3 length is 17 residues.

V usage is TRBV4-2 and J usage is TRBJ2-3; D call uncertain. V lost 2 bases to trimming and J lost 1 base, with 19 bases between them. The CDR3 runs 18 residues. Germline V gene sequence: CDR1 LGHNA, CDR2 YNFKEQ. The DNA for the CDR3 is TGTGCCAGCAGCCAATGGGCCACGTCCCTACCTCGCACAGATACGCAGTATTTT. Amino acid sequence: CASSQWATSLPRTDTQYF.

This clone has just a few counts. This chain connects TRBV30 to TRBJ2-1; 8 bases line up with TRBD2. The CDR3 runs to 17 residues. J was trimmed by 6 bases and V by 0 bases; bases with no gene match: 13. Germline V CDR1 and CDR2: GTSNPN, SVGIG (reference sequence). The CDR3 sequence: CAWSVPRGSGDINEQFF. CDR3 nucleotides: TGTGCCTGGAGTGTACCCCGGGGTAGCGGGGATATCAATGAGCAGTTCTTC.

The V and J genes are TRBV18 and TRBJ1-4; tentatively, D is TRBD1 (5 bases). V lost 3 bases and J lost 14, with 13 bases in between. The V gene's germline CDR1 is KGHSH and CDR2 LQKENI. The CDR3 extends over 12 amino acids. The CDR3 sequence: CASSPATDQLFF. The CDR3 DNA reads as TGTGCCAGCTCACCGGCGACAGACCAGCTGTTTTTT.

The J gene is TRBJ2-3, the V gene TRBV9, with 9 nucleotides matching TRBD1. The germline V gene has CDR1 SGDLS and CDR2 YYNGEE. This CDR3 comprises 15 residues. The ends lost 1 base at V and 6 bases at J; junction bases unmatched: 6. As DNA, the CDR3 is TGTGCCAGCAGCGTAAGGGACAGGGCGCTGGATACGCAGTATTTT. It codes for CASSVRDRALDTQYF.

The V call is TRBV11-2, the J call TRBJ2-3; D perhaps matches TRBD2 (5 bases). V was pared by 0 bases and J by 0 bases, with 22 bases between. The CDR3 length is 20 residues. Germline CDR1 is SGHAT and CDR2 is FQNNGV. CDR3 region: CASSLEWAKGSRVSTDTQYF. The DNA for the CDR3 is TGTGCCAGCAGCTTAGAATGGGCCAAAGGTTCGAGGGTTAGCACAGATACGCAGTATTTT.

The sample holds one count of this clone. V gene TRBV7-6 combines with J gene TRBJ1-5; TRBD1 is a possible D gene (6 bases). CDR3 size: 14 residues. The germline V gene has CDR1 SGHVS and CDR2 FNYEAQ. Trimming shortened V by 3 bases and J by 3 bases, and 9 bases separated the two germline ends. The CDR3 DNA reads as TGTGCCAGCAGCTTTAAGGGGGACAATCAGCCCCAGCATTTT. Translating gives CASSFKGDNQPQHF.

The chain joins TRBV10-3 to TRBJ2-7; D possibly corresponds to TRBD2 (5 bases). V was shortened by 4 bases and J by 5 bases, with 9 bases between the two germline ends. In germline, CDR1 is ENHRY, CDR2 SYGVKD. There are 12 residues in the CDR3. CDR3 in DNA: TGTGCCATCAGTGGGTACGGGGACGAGCAGTACTTC. It yields the protein CAISGYGDEQYF.

V is TRBV7-6 and J is TRBJ2-5; TRBD2 matches 11 bases. Germline CDR1 reads SGHVS; CDR2 reads FNYEAQ. V lost 0 bases to trimming and J lost 1 base; unmatched junction nucleotides: 10. The CDR3 extends over 19 amino acids. The CDR3 loop reads CASSLARGSGGDLQETQYF. The CDR3 bases are TGTGCCAGCAGCTTAGCGCGGGGTAGCGGGGGGGACCTCCAAGAGACCCAGTACTTC.

The chain recombines TRBV4-1 with TRBJ1-6; D call uncertain. V lost 0 bases and J 8 bases, leaving 14 bases between the germline ends. Germline-derived CDR1 and CDR2 are MGHRA and YSYEKL. The CDR3 extends over 16 amino acids. As DNA, the CDR3 is TGCGCCAGCAGCCAAGATCCTCCTCGACTTGATTCACCCCTCCACTTT. Amino acid sequence: CASSQDPPRLDSPLHF.

The rearrangement links TRBV5-8 to TRBJ1-6, with 11 nucleotides matching TRBD1. The CDR3 covers 19 residues. Germline trimming cut 1 base from V and 7 bases from J; bases unmatched to any gene: 13. The V gene's germline CDR1 is SGHTS and CDR2 YDEGEE. CDR3 bases: TGTGCCAGCAGCTTGATATGGCCGGACAGGGGGCGCGTAAATTCACCCCTCCACTTT. Translation gives CASSLIWPDRGRVNSPLHF.

This clone occurred a few times. The genes are TRBV5-1 and TRBJ1-6; D is unclear. CDR3 length: 14 residues. Between the trimmed V and J ends, which lost 0 bases and 12 bases, there was a span of 13 bases. Per the germline V gene, CDR1 is SGHRS and CDR2 is YFSETQ. CDR3 sequence: CASSLGTPSKPLHF. The CDR3 DNA is TGCGCCAGCAGCTTGGGTACTCCGAGTAAACCCCTCCACTTT.

The chain couples TRBV27 to TRBJ2-3; the D is unclear. The CDR3 length is 12 residues. Per the germline V gene, CDR1 is MNHEY and CDR2 is SMNVEV (reference sequence). Deletions cut 4 bases from V and 6 bases from J, with 8 bases between. CDR3 nucleotides: TGTGCCAGCAGTTCAAAGGAGGATACGCAGTATTTT. It yields the protein CASSSKEDTQYF.

V and J are TRBV7-9 and TRBJ2-7; a weak D match, TRBD2 (5 bases). This CDR3 contains 14 residues. V was pared by 3 bases and J by 4 bases, with 13 bases between. Germline CDR1 reads SEHNR; CDR2 reads FQNEAQ (reference sequence). The CDR3 coding sequence is TGTGCCAGCAGCTTGGGTGGGGAGCTGTACGAGCAGTACTTC. Amino acids: CASSLGGELYEQYF.

The DNA for the CDR3 is TGCGCCAGCAGCCAAGAGGGCAGAAATCAGCCCCAGCATTTT. Translation: CASSQEGRNQPQHF. The rearrangement uses TRBV4-1 and TRBJ1-5; D gene ambiguous. Between the trimmed V and J ends, which lost 0 bases and 4 bases, there was a span of 7 bases. Germline CDR1 and CDR2: MGHRA and YSYEKL. This CDR3 has 14 amino acids.

The J gene is TRBJ2-5, the V gene TRBV5-1, with D hard to call. Germline CDR1 SGHRS, CDR2 YFSETQ. This CDR3 spans 14 amino acids. V lost 4 bases, J lost 3 bases, and 13 bases lay in between. The CDR3 loop reads CASSPVEQEETQYF. The CDR3 nucleotides read TGCGCCAGCAGCCCGGTTGAGCAGGAAGAGACCCAGTACTTC.

This clone occurred a few times. The genes are TRBV13 and TRBJ1-5; D is unresolved. This CDR3 is built from 13 residues. Germline-derived CDR1 and CDR2 are PRHDT and FYEKMQ (reference sequence). V shed 3 bases and J shed 4 bases, with 7 bases lying between them. The CDR3 DNA reads TGTGCCAGCAGCTTTGAGTTAAATCAGCCCCAGCATTTT. Translated: CASSFELNQPQHF.